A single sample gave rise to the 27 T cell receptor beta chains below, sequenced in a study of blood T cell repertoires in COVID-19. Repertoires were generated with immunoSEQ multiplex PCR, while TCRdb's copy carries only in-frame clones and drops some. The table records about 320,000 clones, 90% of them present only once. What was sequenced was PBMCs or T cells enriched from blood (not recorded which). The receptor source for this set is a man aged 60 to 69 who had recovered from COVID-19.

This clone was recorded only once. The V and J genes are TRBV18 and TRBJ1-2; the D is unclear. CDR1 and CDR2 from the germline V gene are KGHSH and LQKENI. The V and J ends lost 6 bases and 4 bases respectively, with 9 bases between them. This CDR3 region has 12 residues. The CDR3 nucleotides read TGTGCCAGCTCGGACTACACCTATGGCTACACCTTC. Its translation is CASSDYTYGYTF.

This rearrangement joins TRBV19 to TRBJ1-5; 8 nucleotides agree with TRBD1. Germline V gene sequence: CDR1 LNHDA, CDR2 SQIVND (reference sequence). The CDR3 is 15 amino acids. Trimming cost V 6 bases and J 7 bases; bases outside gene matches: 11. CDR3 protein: CASRRDRLAGQPQHF. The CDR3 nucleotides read TGTGCCAGTAGAAGGGACAGGTTGGCGGGGCAGCCCCAGCATTTT.

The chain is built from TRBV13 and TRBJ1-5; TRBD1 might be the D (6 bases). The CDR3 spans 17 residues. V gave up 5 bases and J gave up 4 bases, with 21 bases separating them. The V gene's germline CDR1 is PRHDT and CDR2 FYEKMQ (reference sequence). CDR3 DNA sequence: TGTGCCAGCAGCCTACAGGGTAGTTGGGGAAATAATCAGCCCCAGCATTTT. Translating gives CASSLQGSWGNNQPQHF.

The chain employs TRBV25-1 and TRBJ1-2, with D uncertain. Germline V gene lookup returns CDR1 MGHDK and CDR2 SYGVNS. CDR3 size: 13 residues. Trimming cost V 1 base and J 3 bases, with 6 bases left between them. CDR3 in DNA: TGTGCCAGCAGTGAATCTGTCCACTATGGCTACACCTTC. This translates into CASSESVHYGYTF.

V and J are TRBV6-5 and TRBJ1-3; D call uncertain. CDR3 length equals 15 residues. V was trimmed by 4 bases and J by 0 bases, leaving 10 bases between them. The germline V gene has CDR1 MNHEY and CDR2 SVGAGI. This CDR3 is CASSSDRSSGNTIYF. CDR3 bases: TGTGCCAGCAGTTCCGACCGGAGCTCTGGAAACACCATATATTTT.

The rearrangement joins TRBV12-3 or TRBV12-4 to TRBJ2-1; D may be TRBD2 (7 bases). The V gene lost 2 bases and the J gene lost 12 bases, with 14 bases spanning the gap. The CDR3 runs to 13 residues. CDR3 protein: CASSLRGAYRQFF. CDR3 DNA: TGTGCCAGCAGTTTACGGGGGGCTTATCGGCAGTTCTTC.

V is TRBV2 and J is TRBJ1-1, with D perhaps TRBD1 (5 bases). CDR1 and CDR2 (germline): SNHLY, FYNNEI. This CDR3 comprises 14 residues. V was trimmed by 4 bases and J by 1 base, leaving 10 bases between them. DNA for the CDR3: TGTGCCAGCAGTGGACAGCTCGCGAACACTGAAGCTTTCTTT. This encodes CASSGQLANTEAFF.

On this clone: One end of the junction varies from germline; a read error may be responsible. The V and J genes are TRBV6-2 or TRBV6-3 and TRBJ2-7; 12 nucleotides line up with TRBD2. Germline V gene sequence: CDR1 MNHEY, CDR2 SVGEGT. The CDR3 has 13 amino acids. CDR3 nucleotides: TGTGCCAGCAGCTTTCGGTTGACTAGCGGGGGTTCCTTC. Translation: CASSFRLTSGGSF.

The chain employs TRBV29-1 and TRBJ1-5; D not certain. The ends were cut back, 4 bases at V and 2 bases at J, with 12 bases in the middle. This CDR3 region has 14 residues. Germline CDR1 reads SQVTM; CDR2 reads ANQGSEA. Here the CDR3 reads CSVVSGHGNQPQHF. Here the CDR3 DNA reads TGCAGCGTTGTGTCAGGTCACGGCAATCAGCCCCAGCATTTT.

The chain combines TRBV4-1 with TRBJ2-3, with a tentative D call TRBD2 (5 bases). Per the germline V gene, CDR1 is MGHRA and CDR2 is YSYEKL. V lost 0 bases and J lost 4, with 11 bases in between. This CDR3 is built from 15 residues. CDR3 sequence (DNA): TGCGCCAGCAGCCAAGATCGACTCGGGGCAGATACGCAGTATTTT. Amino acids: CASSQDRLGADTQYF.

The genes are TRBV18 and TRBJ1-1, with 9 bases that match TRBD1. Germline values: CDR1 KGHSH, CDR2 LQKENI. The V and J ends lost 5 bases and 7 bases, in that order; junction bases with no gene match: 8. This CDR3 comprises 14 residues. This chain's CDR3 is CASSSQMGQGEAFF. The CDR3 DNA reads TGTGCCAGCTCATCGCAAATGGGACAGGGTGAAGCTTTCTTT.

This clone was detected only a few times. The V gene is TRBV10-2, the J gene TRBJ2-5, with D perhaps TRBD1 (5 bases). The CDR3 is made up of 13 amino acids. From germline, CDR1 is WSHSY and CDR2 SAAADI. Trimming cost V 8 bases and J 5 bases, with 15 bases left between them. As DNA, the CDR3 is TGCGCCAGCTCGTTGCAGCCAGGGGAGACCCAGTACTTC. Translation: CASSLQPGETQYF.

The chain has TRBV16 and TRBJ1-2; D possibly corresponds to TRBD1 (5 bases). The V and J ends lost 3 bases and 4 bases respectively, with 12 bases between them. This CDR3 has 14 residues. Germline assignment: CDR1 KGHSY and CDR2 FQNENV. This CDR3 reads CASSQPGTRYGYTF. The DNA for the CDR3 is TGTGCCAGCAGCCAGCCCGGGACTCGCTATGGCTACACCTTC. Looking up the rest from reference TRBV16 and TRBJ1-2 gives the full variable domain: GEEVAQTPKHLVRGEGQKAKLYCAPIKGHSYVFWYQQVLKNEFKFLISFQNENVFDETGMPKERFSAKCLPNSPCSLEIQATKLEDSAVYFCASSQPGTRYGYTFGSGTRLTVV.

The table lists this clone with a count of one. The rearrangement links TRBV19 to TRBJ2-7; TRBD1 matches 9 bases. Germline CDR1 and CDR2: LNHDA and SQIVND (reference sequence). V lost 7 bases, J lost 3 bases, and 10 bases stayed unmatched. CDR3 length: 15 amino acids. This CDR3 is CASTAGGTGFYEQYF. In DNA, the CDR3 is TGTGCCAGTACCGCGGGCGGGACAGGGTTCTACGAGCAGTACTTC.

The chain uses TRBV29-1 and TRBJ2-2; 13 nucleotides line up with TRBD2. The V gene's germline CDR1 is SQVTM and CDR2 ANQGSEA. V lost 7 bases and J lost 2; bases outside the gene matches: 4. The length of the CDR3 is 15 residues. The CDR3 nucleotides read TGCAGCGCAAGGACTAGCGGGGGCAACACCGGGGAGCTGTTTTTT. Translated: CSARTSGGNTGELFF.

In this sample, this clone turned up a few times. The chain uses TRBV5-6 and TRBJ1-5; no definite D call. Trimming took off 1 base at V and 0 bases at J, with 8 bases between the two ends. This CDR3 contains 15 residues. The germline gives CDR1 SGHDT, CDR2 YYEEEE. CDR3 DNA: TGTGCCAGCAGCTTGCGGTCATATAGCAATCAGCCCCAGCATTTT. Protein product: CASSLRSYSNQPQHF.

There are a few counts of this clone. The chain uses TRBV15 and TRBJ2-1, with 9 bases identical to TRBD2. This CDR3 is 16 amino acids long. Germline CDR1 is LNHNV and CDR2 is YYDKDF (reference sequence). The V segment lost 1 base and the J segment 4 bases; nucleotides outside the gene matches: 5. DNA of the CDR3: TGTGCCACCAGCAGAGGTATAGCGGGGGCGTACAATGAGCAGTTCTTC. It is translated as CATSRGIAGAYNEQFF. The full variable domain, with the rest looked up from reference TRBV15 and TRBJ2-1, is DAMVIQNPRYQVTQFGKPVTLSCSQTLNHNVMYWYQQKSSQAPKLLFHYYDKDFNNEADTPDNFQSRRPNTSFCFLDIRSPGLGDTAMYLCATSRGIAGAYNEQFFGPGTRLTVL.

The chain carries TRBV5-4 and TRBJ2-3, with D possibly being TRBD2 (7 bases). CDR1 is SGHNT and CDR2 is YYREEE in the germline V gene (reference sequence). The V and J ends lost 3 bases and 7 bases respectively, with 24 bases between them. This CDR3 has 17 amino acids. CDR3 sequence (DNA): TGTGCCAGCAGCTCCCTTTCGGGCGGGGGCGTTACGTATACGCAGTATTTT. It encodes CASSSLSGGGVTYTQYF.

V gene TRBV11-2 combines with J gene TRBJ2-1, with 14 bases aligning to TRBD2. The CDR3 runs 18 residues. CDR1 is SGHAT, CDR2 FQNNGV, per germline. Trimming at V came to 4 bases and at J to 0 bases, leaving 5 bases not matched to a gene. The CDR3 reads CASSSGTSGGRSYNEQFF. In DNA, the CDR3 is TGTGCCAGCAGCTCCGGGACTAGCGGGGGACGCTCCTACAATGAGCAGTTCTTC.

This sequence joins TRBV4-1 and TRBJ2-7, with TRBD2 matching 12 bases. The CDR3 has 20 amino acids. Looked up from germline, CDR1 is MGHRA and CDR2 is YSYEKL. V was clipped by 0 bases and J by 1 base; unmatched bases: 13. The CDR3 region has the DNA TGCGCCAGCAGCCAAGATTTGGCTAGCGGGGGGGCCCGCTTTTCCTACGAGCAGTACTTC. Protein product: CASSQDLASGGARFSYEQYF.

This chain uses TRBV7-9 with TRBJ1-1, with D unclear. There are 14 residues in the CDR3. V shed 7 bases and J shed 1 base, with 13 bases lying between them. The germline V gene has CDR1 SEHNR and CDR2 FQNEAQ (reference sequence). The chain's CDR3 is CASNPVGRNTEAFF. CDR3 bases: TGTGCCAGCAACCCAGTGGGCAGGAACACTGAAGCTTTCTTT.

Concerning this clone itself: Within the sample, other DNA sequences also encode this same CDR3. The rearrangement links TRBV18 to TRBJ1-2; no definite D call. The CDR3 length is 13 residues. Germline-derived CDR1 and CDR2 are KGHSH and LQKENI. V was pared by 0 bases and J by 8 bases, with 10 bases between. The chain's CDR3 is CASSPPAGFGYTF. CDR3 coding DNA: TGTGCCAGCTCACCACCGGCGGGTTTCGGCTACACCTTC.

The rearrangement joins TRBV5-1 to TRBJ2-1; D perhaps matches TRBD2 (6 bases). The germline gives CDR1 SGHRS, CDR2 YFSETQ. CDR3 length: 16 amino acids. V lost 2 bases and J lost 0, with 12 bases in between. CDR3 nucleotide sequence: TGCGCCAGCAGCTTAGGTAGCGGTCGCTCCTACAATGAGCAGTTCTTC. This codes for CASSLGSGRSYNEQFF.

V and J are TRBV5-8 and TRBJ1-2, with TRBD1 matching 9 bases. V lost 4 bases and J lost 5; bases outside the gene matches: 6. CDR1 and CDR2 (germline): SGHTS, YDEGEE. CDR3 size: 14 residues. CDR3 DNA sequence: TGTGCCAGCAGCATACCCGGGACAGGGTATGGCTACACCTTC. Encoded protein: CASSIPGTGYGYTF.

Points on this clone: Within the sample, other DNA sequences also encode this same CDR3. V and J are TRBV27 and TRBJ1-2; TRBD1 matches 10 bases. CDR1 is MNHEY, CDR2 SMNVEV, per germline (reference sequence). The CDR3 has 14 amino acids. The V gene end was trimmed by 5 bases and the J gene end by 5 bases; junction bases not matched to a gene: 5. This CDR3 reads CASSPPGQGYGYTF. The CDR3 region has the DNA TGTGCCAGCAGTCCGCCGGGACAGGGGTATGGCTACACCTTC.

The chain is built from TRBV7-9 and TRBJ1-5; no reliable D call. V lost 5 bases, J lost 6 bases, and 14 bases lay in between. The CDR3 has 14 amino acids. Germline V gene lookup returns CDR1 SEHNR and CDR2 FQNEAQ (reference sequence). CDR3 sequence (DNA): TGTGCCAGCAGCCCCACGACACCACCTCAGCCCCAGCATTTT. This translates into CASSPTTPPQPQHF.

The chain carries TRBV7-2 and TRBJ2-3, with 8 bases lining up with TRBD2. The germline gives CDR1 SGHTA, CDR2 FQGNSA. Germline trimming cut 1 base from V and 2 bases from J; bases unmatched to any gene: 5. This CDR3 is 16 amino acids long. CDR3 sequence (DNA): TGTGCCAGCAGCTTAGTGGGCGGGAGGACCACAGATACGCAGTATTTT. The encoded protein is CASSLVGGRTTDTQYF.